Below, 20 T cell receptor beta chains from the same sample are listed, as sequenced in a study of early T cells in non-severe SARS-CoV-2 infection. TCRdb recomputed calls from the 5' RACE reads with MiXCR, one row per CDR3 protein. The sample gives approximately 37,000 distinct CDR3 sequences, 5% to 6.5% of which show up once; 6% to 7% is in the top ten. This material consisted of whole blood, taken at baseline. Receptor source: an adult who was a healthcare worker with PCR-confirmed SARS-CoV-2 infection or an uninfected control (not recorded which).

This clonotype was recorded a few times. The chain joins TRBV3-1 to TRBJ2-7, with no clear D. The CDR3 totals 14 residues. Germline CDR1 and CDR2: LGHDT and YNNKEL (reference sequence). V was pared by 3 bases and J by 3 bases, with 12 bases between. CDR3 sequence reads: CASSHLGPIYEQYF. Here the CDR3 DNA reads TGTGCCAGCAGCCATCTAGGGCCGATCTACGAGCAGTACTTC.

Only a few counts were recorded for this clonotype. The chain links TRBV4-1 to TRBJ2-1; TRBD2 matches 9 bases. The V segment lost 3 bases and the J segment 4 bases; nucleotides outside the gene matches: 10. The CDR3 has 17 residues. Germline V gene sequence: CDR1 MGHRA, CDR2 YSYEKL. The CDR3 loop reads CASSQASSGEIYNEQFF. The CDR3 bases are TGCGCCAGCAGCCAGGCTTCTAGCGGGGAAATTTACAATGAGCAGTTCTTC.

The gene calls are TRBV24-1 and TRBJ2-3; no firm D call. Germline assignment: CDR1 KGHDR and CDR2 SFDVKD. The CDR3 runs to 15 residues. V was trimmed by 0 bases and J by 1 base, leaving 7 bases between them. CDR3 loop: CATSDLILGTDTQYF. The CDR3, as DNA: TGTGCCACCAGTGATTTGATCCTAGGCACAGATACGCAGTATTTT.

This clonotype was recorded at least ten times. The J gene is TRBJ2-1, the V gene TRBV20-1; 12 nucleotides line up with TRBD2. Germline V gives CDR1 DFQATT, CDR2 SNEGSKA (reference sequence). CDR3 length: 15 amino acids. Trimming at V came to 3 bases and at J to 4 bases, leaving 4 bases not matched to a gene. CDR3 loop: CSASPLAGGYNEQFF. CDR3 DNA sequence: TGCAGTGCTAGTCCACTAGCGGGAGGTTACAATGAGCAGTTCTTC.

This clonotype was detected many times. The chain is built from TRBV6-4 and TRBJ2-3; D not resolved. With 5 bases removed from V and 5 bases from J, the gap between germline ends came to 11 bases. CDR1 is MRHNA, CDR2 SNTAGT, per germline. The CDR3 sequence is 13 residues long. DNA for the CDR3: TGTGCCAGCAGTTTGGCGCCCGGAGATACGCAGTATTTT. The encoded protein is CASSLAPGDTQYF.

The rearrangement uses TRBV6-1 and TRBJ1-2, with 9 bases matching TRBD1. Trimming at V came to 3 bases and at J to 4 bases, leaving 12 bases not matched to a gene. CDR1 is MNHNS, CDR2 SASEGT, per germline. This CDR3 contains 17 residues. The CDR3 spells CASSEGQGRSRGYGYTF. The CDR3 DNA sequence: TGTGCCAGCAGTGAGGGACAGGGCCGTTCTCGCGGCTATGGCTACACCTTC.

This clonotype was seen repeatedly, ten times or more. CDR3 in DNA: TGTGCCAGCAGTTTAACCCGGGACTTCCGCTACGAGCAGTACGTC. Translating gives CASSLTRDFRYEQYV. The chain carries TRBV6-5 and TRBJ2-7, with D possibly matching TRBD2 (6 bases). Per the germline V gene, CDR1 is MNHEY and CDR2 is SVGAGI. The length of the CDR3 is 15 residues. Trimming took off 4 bases at V and 3 bases at J, with 16 bases between the two ends.

This clonotype came up many times. The chain recombines TRBV10-1 with TRBJ2-2; D gene uncertain. Deletions cut 0 bases from V and 1 base from J, with 12 bases between. Germline V gives CDR1 WNHNN, CDR2 SYGVQD (reference sequence). The CDR3 length is 17 residues. This chain's CDR3 is CASSESTSSWNTGELFF. The CDR3 DNA reads TGCGCCAGCAGTGAGTCGACGAGCTCCTGGAACACCGGGGAGCTGTTTTTT.

This clonotype appeared many times. The gene calls are TRBV20-1 and TRBJ2-1; 8 nucleotides align to TRBD2. Germline CDR1 is DFQATT and CDR2 is SNEGSKA (reference sequence). The CDR3 runs 17 residues. V shed 3 bases and J 6 bases; nucleotides not matched to a gene: 16. CDR3 region: CSASGGFAGGSFNEQFF. CDR3 DNA sequence: TGCAGTGCTAGTGGGGGTTTCGCGGGAGGTTCGTTCAATGAGCAGTTCTTC.

About this clonotype: Given a much more abundant clone one base away, this may be a read error. The chain has TRBV7-2 and TRBJ1-1; no reliable D call. Germline-derived CDR1 and CDR2 are SGHTA and FQGNSA. This CDR3 region has 13 residues. Trimming stripped 5 bases from V and 6 bases from J, with 13 bases between. As DNA, the CDR3 is TGTGCCAGCAGCCGCTCCCCAGGCTCTGAAGCTTTCTTT. Its protein is CASSRSPGSEAFF.

This clonotype was counted a few times. The J gene is TRBJ2-1, the V gene TRBV28; D unclear. The CDR3 has 16 amino acids. Germline V gene sequence: CDR1 MDHEN, CDR2 SYDVKM. V was clipped by 1 base and J by 2 bases, with 12 bases between them. The CDR3 nucleotides are TGTGCCAGCAGTTTATCCTTAAGAGAGACCTACAATGAGCAGTTCTTC. Translation: CASSLSLRETYNEQFF.

The sample holds many counts of this clonotype. The chain carries TRBV5-6 and TRBJ1-1; 8 bases align to TRBD1. The CDR3 sequence is 15 residues long. The ends lost 0 bases at V and 4 bases at J; junction bases unmatched: 5. CDR1 is SGHDT and CDR2 is YYEEEE in the germline V gene. The CDR3 bases are TGTGCCAGCAGCTTGGGGCAGGGGGCGGGCACTGAAGCTTTCTTT. Its protein product is CASSLGQGAGTEAFF.

This clonotype came up many times. The chain couples TRBV12-3 or TRBV12-4 to TRBJ2-5, with no clear D. This CDR3 has 11 residues. The V end was cut by 0 bases, the J end by 4 bases, with 0 bases between. The CDR3 protein is CASSLAETQYF. The CDR3 nucleotides are TGTGCCAGCAGTTTAGCAGAGACCCAGTACTTC.

The V gene is TRBV20-1, the J gene TRBJ1-4; TRBD1 is a possible D gene (5 bases). Trimming cost V 6 bases and J 4 bases, with 12 bases left between them. The CDR3 consists of 13 residues. CDR1 DFQATT and CDR2 SNEGSKA come from the germline V gene (reference sequence). The CDR3 sequence: CSASQGNNEKLFF. The CDR3 nucleotides read TGCAGTGCCTCCCAGGGAAATAATGAAAAACTGTTTTTT.

This clonotype was seen repeatedly, ten times or more. V usage is TRBV5-4 and J usage is TRBJ2-3; possibly TRBD1 for D (6 bases). The V end was cut by 0 bases, the J end by 0 bases, with 11 bases between. The CDR3 contains 16 residues. In germline, CDR1 is SGHNT, CDR2 YYREEE (reference sequence). The CDR3 loop is CASSLGGQESTDTQYF. Here the CDR3 DNA reads TGTGCCAGCAGCTTGGGGGGACAAGAAAGCACAGATACGCAGTATTTT.

About this clonotype: This clone may be a read error of a much larger clone one base away. Because the CDR3's place on the DNA is in doubt, the DNA is left out and the CDR3 is given as listed by TCRdb. The chain joins TRBV7-2 to TRBJ1-1; TRBD1 is taken as the D call from the table, unchecked against the DNA. The CDR3 is 12 residues long, counting both termini. Looked up from germline, CDR1 is SGHTA and CDR2 is FQGNSA. The CDR3 reads CASSFVARGTIF.

In this sample, this clonotype turned up many times. V is TRBV7-2 and J is TRBJ1-5; no reliable D call. The length of the CDR3 is 13 residues. Germline CDR1 SGHTA, CDR2 FQGNSA. V shed 3 bases and J shed 7 bases, with 10 bases lying between them. The CDR3 protein is CASSLYRGQPQHF. The CDR3 nucleotides read TGTGCCAGCAGCTTGTATCGAGGGCAGCCCCAGCATTTT.

This clonotype appeared a few times. The chain couples TRBV4-3 to TRBJ2-3, with D tentatively TRBD2 (13 bases). Trimming left V 0 bases short and J 2 bases short, with 24 bases between. The CDR3 length is 20 residues. Germline V gene sequence: CDR1 LGHNA, CDR2 YSLEER. In DNA form, the CDR3 reads TGCGCCAGCAGCCAAGAGCCGGGACTAGCGGGACAGGGGGCCACAGATACGCAGTATTTT. Translated, it gives CASSQEPGLAGQGATDTQYF.

At least ten counts were recorded for this clonotype. The chain combines TRBV5-4 with TRBJ1-1; a weak D match, TRBD1 (6 bases). This CDR3 has 14 amino acids. V lost 1 base to trimming and J lost 5 bases, with 12 bases between them. The germline gives CDR1 SGHNT, CDR2 YYREEE (reference sequence). This CDR3 is CASSLRGPRTEAFF. In DNA, the CDR3 is TGTGCCAGCAGCTTGCGGGGGCCTAGGACTGAAGCTTTCTTT.

Many counts were recorded for this clonotype. This sequence joins TRBV6-1 and TRBJ2-7, with D hard to call. Germline lookup yields CDR1 MNHNS and CDR2 SASEGT. Trimming left V 2 bases short and J 2 bases short, with 10 bases between. The CDR3 has 14 amino acids. The CDR3 sequence: CASSEIPDPYEQYV. The CDR3 DNA follows: TGTGCCAGCAGTGAAATCCCAGACCCCTACGAGCAGTACGTC.